The clone carrying this T cell receptor (beta chain) was seen a few times. Its target is not known. The sample originates from a study of blood T cells in healthy people across ages. Findings and limits, study-wide: More naive CD4+ cells and higher diversity marked long-lived donors relative to aged donors. Significant beta diversity loss was already apparent by age approximately 40, declining roughly linearly.

This CDR3 region has 14 residues. Germline CDR1 and CDR2: MDHEN and SYDVKM. Sample-barcoded 5' priming and a J-beta primer mix drove a second PCR of about 6 to 11 cycles. Template switching added a 12-random-nucleotide identifier to every cDNA molecule. TCRdb passed the 5' RACE reads through MiXCR, listing each CDR3 protein once. The sample carries roughly 1.5 million distinct CDR3 sequences, approximately 42% recorded once. The rearrangement joins TRBV28 to TRBJ2-5; 7 bases line up with TRBD1. The J call is in doubt because the DNA end fits TRBJ2-7 better. The receptor was isolated from a woman aged 18-29 years in good health. Sequenced: blood. The CDR3 DNA follows: TGTGCCAGCGGCATACCAGAGACAGGGCGCGAGCAGTACTTC. It codes for CASGIPETGREQYF.